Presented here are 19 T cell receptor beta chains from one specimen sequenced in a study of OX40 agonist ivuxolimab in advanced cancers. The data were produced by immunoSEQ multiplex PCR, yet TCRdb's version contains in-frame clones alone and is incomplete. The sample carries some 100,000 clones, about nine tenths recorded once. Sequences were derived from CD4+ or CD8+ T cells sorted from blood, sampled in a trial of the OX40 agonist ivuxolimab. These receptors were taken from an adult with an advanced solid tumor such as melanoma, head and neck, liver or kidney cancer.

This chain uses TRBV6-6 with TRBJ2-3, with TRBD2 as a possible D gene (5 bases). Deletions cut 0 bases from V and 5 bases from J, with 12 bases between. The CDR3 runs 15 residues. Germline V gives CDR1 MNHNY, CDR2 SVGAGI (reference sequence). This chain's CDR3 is CASSYSGTGRDTQYF. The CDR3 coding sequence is TGTGCCAGCAGTTACTCTGGAACGGGGAGAGATACGCAGTATTTT.

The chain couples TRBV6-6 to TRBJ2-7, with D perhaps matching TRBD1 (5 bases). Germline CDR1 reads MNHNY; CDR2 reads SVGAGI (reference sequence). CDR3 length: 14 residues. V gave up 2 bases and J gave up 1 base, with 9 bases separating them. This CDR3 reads CASSYLAGSYEQYF. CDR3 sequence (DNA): TGTGCCAGCAGTTACCTCGCAGGGTCCTACGAGCAGTACTTC.

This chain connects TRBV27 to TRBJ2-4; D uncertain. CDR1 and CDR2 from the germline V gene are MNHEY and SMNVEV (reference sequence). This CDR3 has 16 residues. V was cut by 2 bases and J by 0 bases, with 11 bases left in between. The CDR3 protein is CASSLTFALAKNIQYF. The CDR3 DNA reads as TGTGCCAGCAGTTTAACGTTTGCTCTAGCCAAAAACATTCAGTACTTC.

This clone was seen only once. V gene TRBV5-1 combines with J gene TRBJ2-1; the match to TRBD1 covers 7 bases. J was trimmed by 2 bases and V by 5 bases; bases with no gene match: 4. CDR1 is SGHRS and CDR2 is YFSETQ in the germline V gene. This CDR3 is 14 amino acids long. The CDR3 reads CASSSTGAYNEQFF. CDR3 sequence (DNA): TGCGCCAGCAGTTCCACAGGGGCCTACAATGAGCAGTTCTTC.

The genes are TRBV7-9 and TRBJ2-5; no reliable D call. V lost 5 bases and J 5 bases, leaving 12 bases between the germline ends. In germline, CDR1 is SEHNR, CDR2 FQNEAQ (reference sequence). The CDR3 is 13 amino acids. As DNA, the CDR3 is TGTGCCAGCAGCCGATCTTTCAGGGAGACCCAGTACTTC. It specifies CASSRSFRETQYF.

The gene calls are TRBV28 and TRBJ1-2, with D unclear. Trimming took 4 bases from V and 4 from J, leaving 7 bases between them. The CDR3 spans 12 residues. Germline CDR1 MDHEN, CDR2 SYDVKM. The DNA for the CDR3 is TGTGCCAGCAGTTCCCAGCGCTATGGCTACACCTTC. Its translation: CASSSQRYGYTF.

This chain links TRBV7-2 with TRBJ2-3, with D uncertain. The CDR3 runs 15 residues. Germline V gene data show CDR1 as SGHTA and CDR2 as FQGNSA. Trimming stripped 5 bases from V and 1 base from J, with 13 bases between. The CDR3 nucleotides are TGTGCCAGCAGCGTAAACTTTTGGGGCACAGATACGCAGTATTTT. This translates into CASSVNFWGTDTQYF.

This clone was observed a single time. In DNA form, the CDR3 reads TGTGCCAGCTCAGGCCCCGGGACTACGAACACCGGGGAGCTGTTTTTT. The encoded protein is CASSGPGTTNTGELFF. The chain recombines TRBV18 with TRBJ2-2; 7 bases agree with TRBD2. CDR3 length: 16 amino acids. Germline CDR1 reads KGHSH; CDR2 reads LQKENI. The J segment lost 0 bases and the V segment lost 5 bases, leaving 6 bases of the junction unmatched.

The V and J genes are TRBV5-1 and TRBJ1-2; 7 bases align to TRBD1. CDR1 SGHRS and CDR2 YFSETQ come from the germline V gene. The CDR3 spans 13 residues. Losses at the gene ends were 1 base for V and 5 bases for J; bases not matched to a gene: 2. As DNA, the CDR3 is TGCGCCAGCAGCTTGACAGGGGAATATGGCTACACCTTC. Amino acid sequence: CASSLTGEYGYTF.

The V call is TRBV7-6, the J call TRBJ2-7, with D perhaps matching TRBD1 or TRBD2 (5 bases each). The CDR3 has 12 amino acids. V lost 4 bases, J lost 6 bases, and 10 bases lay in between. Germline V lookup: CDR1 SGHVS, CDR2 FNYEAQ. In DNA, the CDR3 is TGTGCCAGCAGCTACCCGGGACGCGAGCAGTACTTC. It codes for CASSYPGREQYF.

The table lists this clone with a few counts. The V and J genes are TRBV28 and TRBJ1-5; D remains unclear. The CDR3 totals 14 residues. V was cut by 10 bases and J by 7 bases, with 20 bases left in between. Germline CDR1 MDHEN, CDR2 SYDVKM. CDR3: CATQEEGSPQPQHF. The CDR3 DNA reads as TGTGCCACTCAGGAGGAGGGTTCCCCCCAGCCCCAGCATTTT.

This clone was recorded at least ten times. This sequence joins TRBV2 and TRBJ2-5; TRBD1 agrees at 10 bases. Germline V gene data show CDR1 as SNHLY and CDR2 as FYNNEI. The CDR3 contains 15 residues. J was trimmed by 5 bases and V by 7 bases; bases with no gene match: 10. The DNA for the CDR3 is TGTGCCAGCACGGCGAGGACAGGGGGAGCGGAGACCCAGTACTTC. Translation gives CASTARTGGAETQYF.

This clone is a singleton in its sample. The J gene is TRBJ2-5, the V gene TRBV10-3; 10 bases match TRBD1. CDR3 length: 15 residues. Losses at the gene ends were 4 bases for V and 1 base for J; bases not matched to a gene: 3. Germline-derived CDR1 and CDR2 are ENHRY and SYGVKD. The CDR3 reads CAISGGQGSQETQYF. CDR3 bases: TGTGCCATCAGTGGGGGACAGGGGAGCCAAGAGACCCAGTACTTC.

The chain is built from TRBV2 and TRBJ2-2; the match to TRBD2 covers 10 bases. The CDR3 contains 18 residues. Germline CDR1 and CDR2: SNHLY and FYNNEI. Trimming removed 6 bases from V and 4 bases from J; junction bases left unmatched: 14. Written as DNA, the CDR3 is TGTGCCAGCAGACCTAAAGGTTCTAGCGGGGGATCCACCGGGGAGCTGTTTTTT. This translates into CASRPKGSSGGSTGELFF.

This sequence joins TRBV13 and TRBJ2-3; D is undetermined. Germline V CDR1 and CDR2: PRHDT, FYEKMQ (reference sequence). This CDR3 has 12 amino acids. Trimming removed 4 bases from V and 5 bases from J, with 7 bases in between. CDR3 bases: TGTGCCAGCAGCTCAGATTTAGATACGCAGTATTTT. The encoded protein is CASSSDLDTQYF. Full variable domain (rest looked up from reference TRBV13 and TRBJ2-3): AAGVIQSPRHLIKEKRETATLKCYPIPRHDTVYWYQQGPGQDPQFLISFYEKMQSDKGSIPDRFSAQQFSDYHSELNMSSLELGDSALYFCASSSDLDTQYFGPGTRLTVL.

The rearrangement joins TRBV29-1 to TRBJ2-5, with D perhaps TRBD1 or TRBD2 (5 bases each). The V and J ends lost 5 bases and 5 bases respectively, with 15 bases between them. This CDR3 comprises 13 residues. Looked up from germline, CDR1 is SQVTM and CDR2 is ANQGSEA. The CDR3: CSVSRGAGETQYF. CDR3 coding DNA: TGCAGCGTTTCCCGAGGGGCAGGGGAGACCCAGTACTTC.

The CDR3 sequence is CASRAGGLYEQYF. The CDR3 DNA reads as TGTGCCAGCAGAGCGGGAGGCCTTTACGAGCAGTACTTC. The chain recombines TRBV28 with TRBJ2-7; TRBD2 matches 9 bases. The V gene end was trimmed by 6 bases and the J gene end by 4 bases; junction bases not matched to a gene: 4. Germline V lookup: CDR1 MDHEN, CDR2 SYDVKM. CDR3 length: 13 amino acids.

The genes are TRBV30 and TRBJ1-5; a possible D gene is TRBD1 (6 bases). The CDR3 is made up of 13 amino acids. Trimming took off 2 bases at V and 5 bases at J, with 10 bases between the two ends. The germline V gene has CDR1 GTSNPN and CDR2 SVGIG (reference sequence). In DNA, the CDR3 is TGTGCCTGGAGTAGGGGGGCGGATCAGCCCCAGCATTTT. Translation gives CAWSRGADQPQHF.

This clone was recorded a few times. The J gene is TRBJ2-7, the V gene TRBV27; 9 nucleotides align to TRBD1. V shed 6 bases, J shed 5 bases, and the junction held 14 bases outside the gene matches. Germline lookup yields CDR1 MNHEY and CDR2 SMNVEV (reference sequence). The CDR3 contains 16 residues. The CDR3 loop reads CASSRYPGTGRDEQYF. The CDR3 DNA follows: TGTGCCAGCAGCCGTTATCCCGGGACAGGGCGCGACGAGCAGTACTTC.